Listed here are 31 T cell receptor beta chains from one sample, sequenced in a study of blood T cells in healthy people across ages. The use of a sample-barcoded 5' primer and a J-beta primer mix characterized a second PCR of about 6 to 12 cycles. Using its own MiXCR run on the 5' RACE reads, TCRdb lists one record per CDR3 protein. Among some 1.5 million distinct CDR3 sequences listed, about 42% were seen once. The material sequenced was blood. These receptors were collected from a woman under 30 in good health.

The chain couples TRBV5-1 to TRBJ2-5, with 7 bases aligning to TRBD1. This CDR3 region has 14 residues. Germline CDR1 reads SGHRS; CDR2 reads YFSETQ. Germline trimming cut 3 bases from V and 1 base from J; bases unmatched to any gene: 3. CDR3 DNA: TGCGCCAGCAGCTGGGGACAGACCCAAGAGACCCAGTACTTC. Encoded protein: CASSWGQTQETQYF.

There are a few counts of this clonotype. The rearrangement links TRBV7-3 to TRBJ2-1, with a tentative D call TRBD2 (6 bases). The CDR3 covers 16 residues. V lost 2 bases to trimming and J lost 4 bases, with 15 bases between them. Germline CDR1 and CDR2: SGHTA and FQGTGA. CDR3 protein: CASSLFEGGGYNEQFF. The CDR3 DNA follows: TGTGCCAGCAGCTTATTCGAGGGAGGAGGGTACAATGAGCAGTTCTTC.

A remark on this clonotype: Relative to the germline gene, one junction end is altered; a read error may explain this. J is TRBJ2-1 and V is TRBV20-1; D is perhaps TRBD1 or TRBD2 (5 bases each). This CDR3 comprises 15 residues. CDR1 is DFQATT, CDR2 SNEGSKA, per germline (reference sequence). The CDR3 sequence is CSAQRGPLTHKEQFF. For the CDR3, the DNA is TGCAGTGCACAACGGGGACCCCTAACACACAAGGAGCAGTTCTTC.

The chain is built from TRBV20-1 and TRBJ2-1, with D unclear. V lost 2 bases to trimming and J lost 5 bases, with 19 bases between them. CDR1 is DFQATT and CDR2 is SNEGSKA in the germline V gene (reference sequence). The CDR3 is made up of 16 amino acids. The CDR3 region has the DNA TGCAGTGCTAGAAAGAAGGACCTAGGGCCCGACAATGAGCAGTTCTTC. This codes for CSARKKDLGPDNEQFF.

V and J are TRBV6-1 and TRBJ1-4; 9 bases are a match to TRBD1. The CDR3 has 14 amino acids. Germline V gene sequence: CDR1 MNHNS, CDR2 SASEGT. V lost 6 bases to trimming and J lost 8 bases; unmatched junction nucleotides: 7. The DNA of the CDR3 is TGTGCCAGCAGACCGGGACAGGGCTCCGAAAAACTGTTTTTT. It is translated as CASRPGQGSEKLFF.

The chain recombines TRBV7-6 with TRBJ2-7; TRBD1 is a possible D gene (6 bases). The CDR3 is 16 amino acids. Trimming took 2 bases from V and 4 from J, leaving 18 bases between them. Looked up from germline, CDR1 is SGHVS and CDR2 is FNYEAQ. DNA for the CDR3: TGTGCCAGCAGCTTAAGGGGGTCAGGGCCACGTTACGAGCAGTACTTC. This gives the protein CASSLRGSGPRYEQYF.

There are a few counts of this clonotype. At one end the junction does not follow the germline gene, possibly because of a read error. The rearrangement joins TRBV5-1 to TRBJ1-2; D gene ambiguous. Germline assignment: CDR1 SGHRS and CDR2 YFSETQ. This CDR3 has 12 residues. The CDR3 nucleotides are TGCGCCAGCAGCTTAGAGGGTTATGTCTACACCTTC. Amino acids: CASSLEGYVYTF.

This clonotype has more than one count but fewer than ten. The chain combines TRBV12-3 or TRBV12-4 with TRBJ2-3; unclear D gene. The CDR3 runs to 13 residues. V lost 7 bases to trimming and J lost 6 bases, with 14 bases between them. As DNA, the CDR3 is TGTGCCAGCACCACACCCAAGGTGGATACGCAGTATTTT. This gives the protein CASTTPKVDTQYF.

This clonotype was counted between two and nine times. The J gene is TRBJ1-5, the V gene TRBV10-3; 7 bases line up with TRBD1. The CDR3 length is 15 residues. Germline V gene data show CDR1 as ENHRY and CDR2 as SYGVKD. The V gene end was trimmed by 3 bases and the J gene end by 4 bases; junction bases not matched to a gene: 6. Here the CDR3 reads CAISDIQGSNQPQHF. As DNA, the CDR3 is TGTGCCATCAGTGACATACAGGGGTCGAATCAGCCCCAGCATTTT.

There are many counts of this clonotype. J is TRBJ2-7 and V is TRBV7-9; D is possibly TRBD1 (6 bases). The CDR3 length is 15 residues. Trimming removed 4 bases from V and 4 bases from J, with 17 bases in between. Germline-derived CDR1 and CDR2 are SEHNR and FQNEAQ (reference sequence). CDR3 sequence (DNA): TGTGCCAGCAGCTCGGCGTACAGGGATGTTTACGAGCAGTACTTC. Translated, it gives CASSSAYRDVYEQYF. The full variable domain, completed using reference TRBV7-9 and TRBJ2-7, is DTGVSQNPRHKITKRGQNVTFRCDPISEHNRLYWYRQTLGQGPEFLTYFQNEAQLEKSRLLSDRFSAERPKGSFSTLEIQRTEQGDSAMYLCASSSAYRDVYEQYFGPGTRLTVT.

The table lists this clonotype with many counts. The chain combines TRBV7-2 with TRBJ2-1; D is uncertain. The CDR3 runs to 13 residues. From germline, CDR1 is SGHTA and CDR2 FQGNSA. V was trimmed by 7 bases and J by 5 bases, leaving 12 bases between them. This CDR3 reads CASNTPPHNEQFF. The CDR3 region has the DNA TGTGCCAGCAATACCCCGCCCCACAATGAGCAGTTCTTC.

CDR3 bases: TGTGCCAGCAGCTTCGACAGTAAGCGGGATACGCAGTATTTT. This encodes CASSFDSKRDTQYF. The V gene is TRBV9, the J gene TRBJ2-3; D is tentatively TRBD1 or TRBD2 (5 bases each). Germline V gene data show CDR1 as SGDLS and CDR2 as YYNGEE. The CDR3 length is 14 residues. V lost 4 bases, J lost 6 bases, and 15 bases lay in between.

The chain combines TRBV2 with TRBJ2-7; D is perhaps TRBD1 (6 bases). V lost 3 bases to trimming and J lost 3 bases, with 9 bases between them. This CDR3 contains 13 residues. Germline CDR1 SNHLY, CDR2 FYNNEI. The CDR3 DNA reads TGTGCCAGCAGTGAGGGGGCCGACTACGAGCAGTACTTC. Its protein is CASSEGADYEQYF.

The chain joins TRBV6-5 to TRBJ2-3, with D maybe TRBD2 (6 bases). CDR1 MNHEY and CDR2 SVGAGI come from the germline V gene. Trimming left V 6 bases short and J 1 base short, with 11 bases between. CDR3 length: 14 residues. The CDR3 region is CASRTSWGTDTQYF. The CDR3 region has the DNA TGTGCCAGCAGAACTAGCTGGGGCACAGATACGCAGTATTTT.

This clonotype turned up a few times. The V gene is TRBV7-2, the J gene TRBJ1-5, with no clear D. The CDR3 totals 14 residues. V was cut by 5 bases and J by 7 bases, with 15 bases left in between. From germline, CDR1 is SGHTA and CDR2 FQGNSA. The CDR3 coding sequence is TGTGCCAGCAGCCCTCTTGGACGGGAACAGCCCCAGCATTTT. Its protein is CASSPLGREQPQHF.

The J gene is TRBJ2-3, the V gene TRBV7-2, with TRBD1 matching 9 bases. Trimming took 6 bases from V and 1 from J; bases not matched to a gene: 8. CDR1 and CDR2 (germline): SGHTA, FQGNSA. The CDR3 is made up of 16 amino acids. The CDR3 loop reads CASRLYRGLGTDTQYF. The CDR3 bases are TGTGCCAGCAGACTTTACAGGGGGCTGGGCACAGATACGCAGTATTTT.

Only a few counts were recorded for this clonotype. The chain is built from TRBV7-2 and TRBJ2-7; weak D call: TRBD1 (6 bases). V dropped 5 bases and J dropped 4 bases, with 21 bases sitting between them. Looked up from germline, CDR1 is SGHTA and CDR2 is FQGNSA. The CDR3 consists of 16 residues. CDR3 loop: CASSRPPDSSAYEQYF. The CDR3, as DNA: TGTGCCAGCAGCCGACCCCCGGACAGTTCGGCTTACGAGCAGTACTTC.

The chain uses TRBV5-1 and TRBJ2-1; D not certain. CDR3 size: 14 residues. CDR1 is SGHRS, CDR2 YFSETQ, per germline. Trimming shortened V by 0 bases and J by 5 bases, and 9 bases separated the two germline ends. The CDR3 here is CASSLERSNNEQFF. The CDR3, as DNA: TGCGCCAGCAGCTTGGAACGGTCAAACAATGAGCAGTTCTTC.

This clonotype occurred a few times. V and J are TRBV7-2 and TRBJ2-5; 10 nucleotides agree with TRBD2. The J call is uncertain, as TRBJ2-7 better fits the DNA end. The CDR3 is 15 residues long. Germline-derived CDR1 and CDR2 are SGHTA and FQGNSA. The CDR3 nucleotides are TGTGCCAGCAGCTCCCTTAGCGGGGGGTTATACGAGCAGTACTTC. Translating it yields CASSSLSGGLYEQYF.

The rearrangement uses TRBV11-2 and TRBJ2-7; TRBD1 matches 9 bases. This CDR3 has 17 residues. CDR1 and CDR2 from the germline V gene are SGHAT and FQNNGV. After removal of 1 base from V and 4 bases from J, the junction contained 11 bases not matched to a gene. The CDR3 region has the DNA TGTGCCAGCAGCTTAGTGCGGCAGGGACAGGGAACTTACGAGCAGTACTTC. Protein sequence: CASSLVRQGQGTYEQYF.

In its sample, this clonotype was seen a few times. CDR3 nucleotide sequence: TGTGCCAGCAGCTTGGTAGCGGGGGTTCCTAGCACAGATACGCAGTATTTT. As protein: CASSLVAGVPSTDTQYF. The genes are TRBV7-2 and TRBJ2-3, with TRBD2 matching 9 bases. The V gene's germline CDR1 is SGHTA and CDR2 FQGNSA. V lost 3 bases and J lost 0; bases outside the gene matches: 7. The CDR3 runs to 17 residues.

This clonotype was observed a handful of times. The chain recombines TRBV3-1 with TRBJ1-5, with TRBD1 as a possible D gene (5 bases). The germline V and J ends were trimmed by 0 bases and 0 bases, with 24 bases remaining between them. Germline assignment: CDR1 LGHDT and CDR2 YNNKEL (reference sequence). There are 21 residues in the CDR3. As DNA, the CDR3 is TGTGCCAGCAGCCAAGAATGTGGTCCAGGGCCTCTTAAAACTAGCAATCAGCCCCAGCATTTT. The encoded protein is CASSQECGPGPLKTSNQPQHF.

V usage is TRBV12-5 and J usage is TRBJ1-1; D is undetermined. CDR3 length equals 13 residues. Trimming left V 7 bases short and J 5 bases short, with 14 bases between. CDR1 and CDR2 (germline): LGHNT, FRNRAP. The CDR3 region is CASVRRMGTEAFF. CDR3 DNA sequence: TGTGCTAGTGTTCGACGGATGGGGACTGAAGCTTTCTTT.

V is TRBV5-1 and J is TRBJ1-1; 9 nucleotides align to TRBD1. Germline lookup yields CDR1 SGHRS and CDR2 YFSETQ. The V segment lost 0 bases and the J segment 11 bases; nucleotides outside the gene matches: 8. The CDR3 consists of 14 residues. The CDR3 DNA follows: TGCGCCAGCAGCTTGGGGGCACAGGGGGCGCACGCTTTCTTT. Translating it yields CASSLGAQGAHAFF.

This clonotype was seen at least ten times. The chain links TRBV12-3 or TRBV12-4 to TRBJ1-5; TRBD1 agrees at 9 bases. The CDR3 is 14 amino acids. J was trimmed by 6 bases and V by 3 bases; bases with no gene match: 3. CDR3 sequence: CASSFTGGGQPQHF. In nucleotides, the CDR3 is TGTGCCAGCAGTTTCACAGGGGGCGGTCAGCCCCAGCATTTT.

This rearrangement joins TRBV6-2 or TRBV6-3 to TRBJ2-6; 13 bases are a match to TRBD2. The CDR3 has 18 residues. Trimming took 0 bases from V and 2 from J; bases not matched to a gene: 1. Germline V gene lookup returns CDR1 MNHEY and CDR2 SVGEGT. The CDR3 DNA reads TGTGCCAGCAGTTACTCGGGGACTAGCGGGACTGGGGCCAACGTCCTGACTTTC. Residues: CASSYSGTSGTGANVLTF.

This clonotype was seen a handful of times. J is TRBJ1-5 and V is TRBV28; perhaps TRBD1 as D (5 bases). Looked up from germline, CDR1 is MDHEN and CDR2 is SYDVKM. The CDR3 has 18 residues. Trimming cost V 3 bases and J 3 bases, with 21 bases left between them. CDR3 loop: CASSLIPWGSGNNQPQHF. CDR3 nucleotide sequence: TGTGCCAGCAGTTTGATCCCCTGGGGGTCGGGGAACAATCAGCCCCAGCATTTT.

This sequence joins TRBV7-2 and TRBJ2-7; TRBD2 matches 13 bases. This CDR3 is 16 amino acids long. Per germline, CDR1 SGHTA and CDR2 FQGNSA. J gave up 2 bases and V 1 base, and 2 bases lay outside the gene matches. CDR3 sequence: CASSLGGTSGAYEQYF. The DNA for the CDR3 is TGTGCCAGCAGCTTAGGTGGGACTAGCGGGGCCTACGAGCAGTACTTC.

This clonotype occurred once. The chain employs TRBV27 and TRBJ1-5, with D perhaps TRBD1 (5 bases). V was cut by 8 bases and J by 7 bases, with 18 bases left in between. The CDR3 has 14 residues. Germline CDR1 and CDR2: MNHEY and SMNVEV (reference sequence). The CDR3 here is CASCAGWGSQPQHF. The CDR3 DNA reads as TGTGCCAGCTGCGCAGGGTGGGGAAGCCAGCCCCAGCATTTT.

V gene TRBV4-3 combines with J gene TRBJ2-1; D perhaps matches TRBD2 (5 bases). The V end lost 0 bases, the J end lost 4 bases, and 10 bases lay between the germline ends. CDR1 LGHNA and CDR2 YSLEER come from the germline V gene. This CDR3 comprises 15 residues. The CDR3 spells CASSQDGRVYNEQFF. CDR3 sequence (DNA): TGCGCCAGCAGCCAAGATGGGCGGGTTTACAATGAGCAGTTCTTC.

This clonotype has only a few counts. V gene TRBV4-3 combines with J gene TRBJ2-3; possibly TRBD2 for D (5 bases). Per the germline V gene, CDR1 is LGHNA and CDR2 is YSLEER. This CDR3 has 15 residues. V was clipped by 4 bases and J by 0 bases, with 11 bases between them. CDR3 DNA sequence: TGCGCCAGCAGCCGGGGAGCTCTTAGCACAGATACGCAGTATTTT. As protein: CASSRGALSTDTQYF.